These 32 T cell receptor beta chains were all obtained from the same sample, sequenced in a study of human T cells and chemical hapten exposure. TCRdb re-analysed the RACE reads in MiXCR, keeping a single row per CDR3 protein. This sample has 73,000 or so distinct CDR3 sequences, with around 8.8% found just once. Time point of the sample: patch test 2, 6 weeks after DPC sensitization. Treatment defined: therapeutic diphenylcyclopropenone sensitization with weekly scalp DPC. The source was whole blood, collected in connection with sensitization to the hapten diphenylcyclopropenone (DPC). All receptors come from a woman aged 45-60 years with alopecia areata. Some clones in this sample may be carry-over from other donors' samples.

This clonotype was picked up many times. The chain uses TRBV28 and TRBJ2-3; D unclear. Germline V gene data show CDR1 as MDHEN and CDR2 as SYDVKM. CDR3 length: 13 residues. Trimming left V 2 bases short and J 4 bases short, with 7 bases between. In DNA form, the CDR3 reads TGTGCCAGCAGTTTAGTGGCGGCAGATACGCAGTATTTT. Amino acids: CASSLVAADTQYF. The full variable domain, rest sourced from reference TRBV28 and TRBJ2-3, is DVKVTQSSRYLVKRTGEKVFLECVQDMDHENMFWYRQDPGLGLRLIYFSYDVKMKEKGDIPEGYSVSREKKERFSLILESASTNQTSMYLCASSLVAADTQYFGPGTRLTVL.

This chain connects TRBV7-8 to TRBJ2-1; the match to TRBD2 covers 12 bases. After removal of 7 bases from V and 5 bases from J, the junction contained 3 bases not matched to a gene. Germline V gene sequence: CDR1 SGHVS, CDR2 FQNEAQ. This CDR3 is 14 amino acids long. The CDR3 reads CASNRLAGDNEQFF. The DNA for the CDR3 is TGTGCCAGCAACCGACTAGCGGGAGACAATGAGCAGTTCTTC.

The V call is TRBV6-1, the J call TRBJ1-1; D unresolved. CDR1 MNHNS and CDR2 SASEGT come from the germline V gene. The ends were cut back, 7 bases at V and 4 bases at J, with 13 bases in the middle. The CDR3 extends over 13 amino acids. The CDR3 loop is CASTTVGSTEAFF. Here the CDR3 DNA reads TGTGCCAGCACCACCGTTGGGAGCACTGAAGCTTTCTTT.

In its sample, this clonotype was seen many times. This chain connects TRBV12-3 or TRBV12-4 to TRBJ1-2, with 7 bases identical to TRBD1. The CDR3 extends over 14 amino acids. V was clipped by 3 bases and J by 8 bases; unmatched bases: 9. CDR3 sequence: CASSFDREWEGYTF. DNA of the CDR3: TGTGCCAGCAGTTTCGACAGGGAGTGGGAGGGCTACACCTTC.

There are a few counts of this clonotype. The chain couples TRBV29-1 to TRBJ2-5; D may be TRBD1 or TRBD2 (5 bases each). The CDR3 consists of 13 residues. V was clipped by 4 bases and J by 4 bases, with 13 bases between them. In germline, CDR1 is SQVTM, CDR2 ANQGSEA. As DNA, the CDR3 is TGCAGCGTTGCCCCCGGGGCCCCAGAGACCCAGTACTTC. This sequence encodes CSVAPGAPETQYF.

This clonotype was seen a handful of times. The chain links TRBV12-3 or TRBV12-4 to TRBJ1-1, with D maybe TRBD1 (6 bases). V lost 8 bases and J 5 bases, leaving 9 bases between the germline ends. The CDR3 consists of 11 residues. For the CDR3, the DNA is TGTGCCAGCCAGGGGTGGACTGAAGCTTTCTTT. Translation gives CASQGWTEAFF.

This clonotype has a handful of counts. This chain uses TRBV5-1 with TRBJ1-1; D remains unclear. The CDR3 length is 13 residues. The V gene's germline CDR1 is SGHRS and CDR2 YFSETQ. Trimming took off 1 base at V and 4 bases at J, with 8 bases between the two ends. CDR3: CASSLQESTEAFF. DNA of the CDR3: TGCGCCAGCAGCTTGCAGGAAAGCACTGAAGCTTTCTTT.

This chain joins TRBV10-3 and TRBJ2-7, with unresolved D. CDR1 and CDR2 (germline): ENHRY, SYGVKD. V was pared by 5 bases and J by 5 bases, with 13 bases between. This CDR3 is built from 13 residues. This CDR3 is CAISSAGPHEQYF. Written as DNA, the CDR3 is TGTGCCATCAGTTCCGCCGGGCCTCACGAGCAGTACTTC.

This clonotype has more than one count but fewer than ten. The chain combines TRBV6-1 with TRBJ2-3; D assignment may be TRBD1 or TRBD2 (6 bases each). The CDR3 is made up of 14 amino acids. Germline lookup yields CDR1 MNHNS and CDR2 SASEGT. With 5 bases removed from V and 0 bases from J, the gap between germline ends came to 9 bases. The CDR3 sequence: CASSWGASTDTQYF. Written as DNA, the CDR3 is TGTGCCAGCAGTTGGGGGGCAAGCACAGATACGCAGTATTTT.

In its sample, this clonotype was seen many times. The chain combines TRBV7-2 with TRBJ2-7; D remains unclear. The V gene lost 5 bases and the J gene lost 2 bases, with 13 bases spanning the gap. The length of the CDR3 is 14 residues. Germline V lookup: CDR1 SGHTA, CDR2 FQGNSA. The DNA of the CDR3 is TGTGCCAGCAGCATACAGACGAGTACCTACGAGCAGTACTTC. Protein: CASSIQTSTYEQYF.

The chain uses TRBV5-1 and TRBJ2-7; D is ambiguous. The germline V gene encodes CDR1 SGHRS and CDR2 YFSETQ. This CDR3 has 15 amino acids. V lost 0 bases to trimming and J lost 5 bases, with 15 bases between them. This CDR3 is CASSLDSDPGNEQYF. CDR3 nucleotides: TGCGCCAGCAGCTTGGATTCGGACCCGGGCAACGAGCAGTACTTC. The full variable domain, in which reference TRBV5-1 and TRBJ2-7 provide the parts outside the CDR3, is KAGVTQTPRYLIKTRGQQVTLSCSPISGHRSVSWYQQTPGQGLQFLFEYFSETQRNKGNFPGRFSGRQFSNSRSEMNVSTLELGDSALYLCASSLDSDPGNEQYFGPGTRLTVT.

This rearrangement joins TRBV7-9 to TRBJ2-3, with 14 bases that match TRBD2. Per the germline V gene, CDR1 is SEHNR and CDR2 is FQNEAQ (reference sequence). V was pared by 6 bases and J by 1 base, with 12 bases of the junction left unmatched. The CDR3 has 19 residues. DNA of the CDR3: TGTGCCAGCAGGCGTTTCTCCGGGACTAGCGGGGGACGCACAGATACGCAGTATTTT. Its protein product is CASRRFSGTSGGRTDTQYF.

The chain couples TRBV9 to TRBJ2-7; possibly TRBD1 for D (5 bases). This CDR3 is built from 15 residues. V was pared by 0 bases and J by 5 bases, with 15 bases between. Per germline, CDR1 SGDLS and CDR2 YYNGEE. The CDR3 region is CASSVETGPLDEQYF. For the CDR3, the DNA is TGTGCCAGCAGCGTAGAAACAGGACCACTCGACGAGCAGTACTTC.

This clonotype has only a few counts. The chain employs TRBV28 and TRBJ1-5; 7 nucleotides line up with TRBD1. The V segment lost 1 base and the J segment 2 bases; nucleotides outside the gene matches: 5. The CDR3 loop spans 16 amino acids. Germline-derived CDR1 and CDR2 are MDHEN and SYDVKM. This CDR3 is CASSLSRGRGNQPQHF. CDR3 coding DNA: TGTGCCAGCAGTTTATCGAGGGGGCGCGGCAATCAGCCCCAGCATTTT.

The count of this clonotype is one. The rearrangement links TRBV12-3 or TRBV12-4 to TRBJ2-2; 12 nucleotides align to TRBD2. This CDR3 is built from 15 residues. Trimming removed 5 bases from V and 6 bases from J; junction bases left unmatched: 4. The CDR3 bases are TGTGCCAGCAGTCCCGCTAGCGGGGGGGCCGGGGAGCTGTTTTTT. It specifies CASSPASGGAGELFF.

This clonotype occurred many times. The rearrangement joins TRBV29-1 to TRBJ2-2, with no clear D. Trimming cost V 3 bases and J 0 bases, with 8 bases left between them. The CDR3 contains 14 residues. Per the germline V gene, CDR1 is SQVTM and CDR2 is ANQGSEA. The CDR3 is CSVEDQTNTGELFF. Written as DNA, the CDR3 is TGCAGCGTTGAGGACCAAACGAACACCGGGGAGCTGTTTTTT.

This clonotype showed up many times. CDR3 residues: CSVEEGASSQYF. The CDR3 DNA is TGCAGCGTTGAGGAGGGGGCTAGCTCTCAGTATTTT. The chain links TRBV29-1 to TRBJ2-3, with a tentative D call TRBD1 (7 bases). This CDR3 comprises 12 residues. Germline V lookup: CDR1 SQVTM, CDR2 ANQGSEA. The V end lost 3 bases, the J end lost 12 bases, and 16 bases lay between the germline ends.

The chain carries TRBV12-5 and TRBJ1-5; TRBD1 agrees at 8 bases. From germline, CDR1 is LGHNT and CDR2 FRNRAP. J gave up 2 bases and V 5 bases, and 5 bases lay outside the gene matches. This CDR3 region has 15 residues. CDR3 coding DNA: TGTGCTAGTGGTCCAGGGGGCTCGGGCAATCAGCCCCAGCATTTT. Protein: CASGPGGSGNQPQHF. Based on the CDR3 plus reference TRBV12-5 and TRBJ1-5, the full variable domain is DARVTQTPRHKVTEMGQEVTMRCQPILGHNTVFWYRQTMMQGLELLAYFRNRAPLDDSGMPKDRFSAEMPDATLATLKIQPSEPRDSAVYFCASGPGGSGNQPQHFGDGTRLSIL.

CDR3 residues: CASSQVAATQYF. The DNA for the CDR3 is TGCGCCAGCAGCCAAGTTGCAGCTACGCAGTATTTT. V is TRBV4-1 and J is TRBJ2-3, with D unresolved. Germline V gene data show CDR1 as MGHRA and CDR2 as YSYEKL. The CDR3 totals 12 residues. Between the trimmed V and J ends, which lost 1 base and 8 bases, there was a span of 7 bases.

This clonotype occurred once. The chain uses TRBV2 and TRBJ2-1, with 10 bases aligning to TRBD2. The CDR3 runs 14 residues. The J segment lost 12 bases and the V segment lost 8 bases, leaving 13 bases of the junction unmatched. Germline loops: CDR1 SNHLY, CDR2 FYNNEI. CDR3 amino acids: CASQTASGGNWQFF. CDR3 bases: TGTGCCAGCCAGACGGCTAGCGGGGGTAACTGGCAGTTCTTC.

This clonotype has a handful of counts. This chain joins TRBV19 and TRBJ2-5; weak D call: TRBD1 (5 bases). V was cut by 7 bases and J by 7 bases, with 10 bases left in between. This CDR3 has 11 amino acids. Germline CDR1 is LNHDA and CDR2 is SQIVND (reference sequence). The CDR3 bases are TGTGCCAGTATGGGCACAGGGACCCAGTACTTC. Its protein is CASMGTGTQYF.

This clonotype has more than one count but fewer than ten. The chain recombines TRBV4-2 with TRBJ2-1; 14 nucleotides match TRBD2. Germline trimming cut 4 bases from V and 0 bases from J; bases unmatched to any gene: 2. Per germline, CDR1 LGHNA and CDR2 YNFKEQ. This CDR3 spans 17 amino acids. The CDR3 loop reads CASSLGTSGGSYNEQFF. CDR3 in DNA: TGTGCCAGCAGCCTTGGGACTAGCGGGGGCTCCTACAATGAGCAGTTCTTC.

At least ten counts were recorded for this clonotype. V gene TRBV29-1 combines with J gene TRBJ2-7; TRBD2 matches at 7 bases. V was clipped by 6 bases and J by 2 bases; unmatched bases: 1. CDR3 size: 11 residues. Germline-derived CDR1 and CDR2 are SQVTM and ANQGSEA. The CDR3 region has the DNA TGCAGCGTGGGGGGGGCCTACGAGCAGTACTTC. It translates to CSVGGAYEQYF.

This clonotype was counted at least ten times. CDR3 bases: TGTGCCAGCAGTACGGACGGACATCGTAGCACCGGGGAGCTGTTTTTT. Translated: CASSTDGHRSTGELFF. The rearrangement joins TRBV12-3 or TRBV12-4 to TRBJ2-2; tentatively, D is TRBD1 (5 bases). The CDR3 consists of 16 residues. With 5 bases removed from V and 4 bases from J, the gap between germline ends came to 17 bases.

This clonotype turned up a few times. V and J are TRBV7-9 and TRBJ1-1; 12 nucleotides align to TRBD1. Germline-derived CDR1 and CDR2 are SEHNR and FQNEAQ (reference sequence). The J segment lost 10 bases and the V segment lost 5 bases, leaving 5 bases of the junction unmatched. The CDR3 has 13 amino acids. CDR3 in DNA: TGTGCCAGCAGCGGGACAGGGGGCGTGAGAGCTTTCTTT. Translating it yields CASSGTGGVRAFF.

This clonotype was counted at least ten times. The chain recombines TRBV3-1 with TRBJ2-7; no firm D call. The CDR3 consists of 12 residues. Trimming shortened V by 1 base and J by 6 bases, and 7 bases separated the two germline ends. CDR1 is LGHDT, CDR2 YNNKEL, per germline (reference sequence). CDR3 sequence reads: CASSQAKGEQYF. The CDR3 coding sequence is TGTGCCAGCAGCCAAGCTAAGGGCGAGCAGTACTTC.

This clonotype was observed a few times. CDR3 bases: TGCGCCAGCAGTGGGTGGCAGGGAGGGGCCAACGTCCTGACTTTC. Translating gives CASSGWQGGANVLTF. The chain carries TRBV10-2 and TRBJ2-6; weak D call: TRBD1 (5 bases). The CDR3 has 15 amino acids. Trimming left V 4 bases short and J 4 bases short, with 11 bases between. The germline CDR1 and CDR2 sequences are WSHSY and SAAADI.

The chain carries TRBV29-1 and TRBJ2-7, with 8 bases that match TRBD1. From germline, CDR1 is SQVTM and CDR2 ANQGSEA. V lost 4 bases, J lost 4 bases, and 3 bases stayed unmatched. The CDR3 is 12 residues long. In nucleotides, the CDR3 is TGCAGCGTTGGGACAGGGTGGTACGAGCAGTACTTC. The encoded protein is CSVGTGWYEQYF.

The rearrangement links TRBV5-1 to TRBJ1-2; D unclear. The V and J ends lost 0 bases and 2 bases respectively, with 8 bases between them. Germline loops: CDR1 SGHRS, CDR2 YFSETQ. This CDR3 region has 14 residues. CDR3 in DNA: TGCGCCAGCAGCTTGGGGACCGGCAACTATGGCTACACCTTC. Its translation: CASSLGTGNYGYTF. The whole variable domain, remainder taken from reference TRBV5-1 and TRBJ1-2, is KAGVTQTPRYLIKTRGQQVTLSCSPISGHRSVSWYQQTPGQGLQFLFEYFSETQRNKGNFPGRFSGRQFSNSRSEMNVSTLELGDSALYLCASSLGTGNYGYTFGSGTRLTVV.

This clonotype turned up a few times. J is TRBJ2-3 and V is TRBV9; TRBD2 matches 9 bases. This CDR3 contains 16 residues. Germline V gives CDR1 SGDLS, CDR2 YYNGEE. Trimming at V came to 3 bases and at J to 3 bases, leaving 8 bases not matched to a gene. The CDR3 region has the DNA TGTGCCAGCAGCGCCAGTAGCGGGAGAGGGACAGATACGCAGTATTTT. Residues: CASSASSGRGTDTQYF.

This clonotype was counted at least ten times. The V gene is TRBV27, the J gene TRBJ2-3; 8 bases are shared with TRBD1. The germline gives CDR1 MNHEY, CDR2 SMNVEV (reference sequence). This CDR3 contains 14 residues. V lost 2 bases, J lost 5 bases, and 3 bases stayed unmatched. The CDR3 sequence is CASSLQGARDTQYF. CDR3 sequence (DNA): TGTGCCAGCAGTTTACAGGGGGCAAGAGATACGCAGTATTTT.

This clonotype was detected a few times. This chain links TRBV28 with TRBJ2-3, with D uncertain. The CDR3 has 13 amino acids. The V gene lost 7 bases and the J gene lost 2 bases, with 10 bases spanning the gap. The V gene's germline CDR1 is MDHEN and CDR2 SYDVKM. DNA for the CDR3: TGTGCCAGCATTTCCGTATCCACAGATACGCAGTATTTT. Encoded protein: CASISVSTDTQYF.